A single sample gave rise to the 9 T cell receptor beta chains below, sequenced in a study of cytomegalovirus exposure and HLA in healthy donors. Primers: 60 Vbeta forward and 13 Jbeta reverse. Sequenced by immunoSEQ multiplex PCR; TCRdb stores in-frame clones only, minus some. The sample contains 150,000 or so clones, just under 75% of which appear only once. Material for sequencing was PBMCs. The source is a woman under 30 in good health and CMV-seronegative.

The rearrangement links TRBV13 to TRBJ1-2, with TRBD1 matching over 10 bases. The V gene's germline CDR1 is PRHDT and CDR2 FYEKMQ (reference sequence). The V gene end was trimmed by 4 bases and the J gene end by 7 bases; junction bases not matched to a gene: 12. This CDR3 is built from 16 residues. In DNA form, the CDR3 reads TGTGCCAGCAGCTCTCCGGGACAGGGGATTTTTAGTGGCTACACCTTC. This translates into CASSSPGQGIFSGYTF.

This clone was seen only a few times. The CDR3 nucleotides are TGTGCCAGCAGCTGGACAGGGGGAAGTATTGGCTACACCTTC. As protein: CASSWTGGSIGYTF. This chain uses TRBV7-9 with TRBJ1-2; 10 nucleotides line up with TRBD1. The CDR3 extends over 14 amino acids. CDR1 is SEHNR and CDR2 is FQNEAQ in the germline V gene (reference sequence). V lost 4 bases, J lost 7 bases, and 6 bases stayed unmatched.

The V and J genes are TRBV15 and TRBJ2-1, with 9 bases matching TRBD2. The V and J ends lost 1 base and 8 bases, in that order; junction bases with no gene match: 6. This CDR3 has 15 residues. The germline CDR1 and CDR2 sequences are LNHNV and YYDKDF (reference sequence). CDR3 bases: TGTGCCACCAGCAGAGCTCTAGCGGGAATGTATGAGCAGTTCTTC. Residues: CATSRALAGMYEQFF. Drawing the rest from reference TRBV15 and TRBJ2-1, the complete variable domain is DAMVIQNPRYQVTQFGKPVTLSCSQTLNHNVMYWYQQKSSQAPKLLFHYYDKDFNNEADTPDNFQSRRPNTSFCFLDIRSPGLGDTAMYLCATSRALAGMYEQFFGPGTRLTVL.

The J gene is TRBJ1-6, the V gene TRBV28; D may be TRBD1 (5 bases). Germline assignment: CDR1 MDHEN and CDR2 SYDVKM. Trimming took off 4 bases at V and 9 bases at J, with 7 bases between the two ends. The CDR3 contains 12 residues. The chain's CDR3 is CASSYRFSPLHF. The CDR3 region has the DNA TGTGCCAGCAGTTACAGGTTTTCACCCCTCCACTTT.

The V and J genes are TRBV18 and TRBJ1-5, with D perhaps matching TRBD1 (6 bases). The CDR3 runs 15 residues. From germline, CDR1 is KGHSH and CDR2 LQKENI. V was shortened by 0 bases and J by 6 bases, with 12 bases between the two germline ends. The CDR3: CASSPPGGAGQPQHF. DNA of the CDR3: TGTGCCAGCTCACCACCGGGGGGGGCCGGTCAGCCCCAGCATTTT.

The CDR3 bases are TGTGCCAGCAGCCCAGGGGGTGGGCTGAACTATGGCTACACCTTC. This encodes CASSPGGGLNYGYTF. This sequence joins TRBV7-3 and TRBJ1-2, with 7 nucleotides matching TRBD1. The junction had 8 bases not matched to a gene; V was cut back by 5 bases and J by 2 bases. In germline, CDR1 is SGHTA, CDR2 FQGTGA. The CDR3 has 15 residues. Supplemented by reference TRBV7-3 and TRBJ1-2, the full variable domain reads GAGVSQTPSNKVTEKGKYVELRCDPISGHTALYWYRQSLGQGPEFLIYFQGTGAADDSGLPNDRFFAVRPEGSVSTLKIQRTERGDSAVYLCASSPGGGLNYGYTFGSGTRLTVV.

V and J are TRBV18 and TRBJ1-2; 9 nucleotides match TRBD1. V was clipped by 4 bases and J by 4 bases; unmatched bases: 7. The CDR3 has 15 amino acids. Germline V gene sequence: CDR1 KGHSH, CDR2 LQKENI. The CDR3 DNA sequence: TGTGCCAGCTCACTTCCCGACAGGGGGGGCTATGGCTACACCTTC. This sequence encodes CASSLPDRGGYGYTF.

This clone came up a few times. The chain links TRBV4-2 to TRBJ1-4; D might be TRBD1 (5 bases). Germline V lookup: CDR1 LGHNA, CDR2 YNFKEQ. Trimming took off 3 bases at V and 4 bases at J, with 9 bases between the two ends. The CDR3 has 14 residues. CDR3 protein: CASSHDRVNEKLFF. CDR3 DNA: TGTGCCAGCAGCCACGACAGAGTTAATGAAAAACTGTTTTTT.

This sequence joins TRBV7-2 and TRBJ1-4, with TRBD1 as a possible D gene (6 bases). In germline, CDR1 is SGHTA, CDR2 FQGNSA. The CDR3 length is 12 residues. Trimming stripped 5 bases from V and 11 bases from J, with 12 bases between. CDR3 protein: CASSSPGGKLFF. For the CDR3, the DNA is TGTGCCAGCAGCAGCCCTGGGGGCAAACTGTTTTTT.